The source of this T cell receptor beta chain is a study of identical twins. This clonotype was seen only a few times. From the 5' RACE reads, TCRdb called clonotypes with MiXCR, one entry per CDR3 protein. The table has fewer than 900,000 distinct CDR3 sequences, roughly 18% seen once; the top ten hold under 15%. V lost 1 base, J lost 5 bases, and 11 bases stayed unmatched. In germline, CDR1 is DFQATT, CDR2 SNEGSKA (reference sequence). This CDR3 is 16 amino acids long. This same sample was also part of a study on T cells expressing NK-cell markers. That paper states: With respect to HCMV, most of the eight sequenced donors were seropositive, and one was seronegative.

The origin of this receptor is a woman aged 18-35 years in good health. The sequencing sample was made of PBMCs. The chain carries TRBV20-1 and TRBJ1-5; 7 bases align to TRBD1. Here the CDR3 DNA reads TGCAGTGCTAGAGGTGAGACCGGGACAGAGTATCAGCCCCAGCATTTT. This encodes CSARGETGTEYQPQHF.